Below, 12 T cell receptor beta chains from the same sample are listed, as sequenced in a study of T cells expressing NK-cell markers. One entry per CDR3 protein, without DNA, is what TCRdb gives after re-calling the 5' RACE reads. This sample's table has approximately 420,000 distinct CDR3 sequences. The sequenced sample was blood T cells: a sorted CD56 or NKG2C T cell subset, CD4+ or CD8+ T cells, or bulk PBMC T cells (not recorded which). All receptors come from a woman between 50 and 59 years old in good health.

The V and J genes are TRBV20-1 and TRBJ2-7; TCRdb selects TRBD2, and the lack of DNA leaves this call unchecked. CDR1 and CDR2 from the germline V gene are DFQATT and SNEGSKA (reference sequence). This CDR3 is built from 16 residues. Here the CDR3 reads CSARVRAGGPGFEQYF.

The rearrangement links TRBV5-1 to TRBJ2-1; TCRdb's D gene call, TRBD1, goes unchecked for lack of DNA. CDR3 length equals 16 residues. Germline assignment: CDR1 SGHRS and CDR2 YFSETQ. The chain's CDR3 is CASSPTDRGVGDEQFF.

This chain links TRBV7-9 with TRBJ2-5; lacking DNA, the TRBD1 call made by TCRdb goes unchecked. In germline, CDR1 is SEHNR, CDR2 FQNEAQ (reference sequence). CDR3 length: 14 amino acids. CDR3 sequence: CASIPSTGPETQYF.

The rearrangement uses TRBV7-2 and TRBJ1-2. Germline V gene sequence: CDR1 SGHTA, CDR2 FQGNSA. CDR3 length equals 11 residues. The CDR3 here is CASSWQLGYTF.

The chain uses TRBV14 and TRBJ2-5; TCRdb proposes TRBD2, but this gene call is untestable without DNA. The germline V gene has CDR1 SGHDN and CDR2 FVKESK. The CDR3 totals 13 residues. CDR3 sequence reads: CASSETALETQYF.

This chain links TRBV25-1 with TRBJ1-5. CDR1 and CDR2 (germline): MGHDK, SYGVNS. The CDR3 is 16 amino acids. CDR3 residues: CASSENALGSNQPQHF.

CDR3: CASSHGGGLNEQFF. The chain joins TRBV11-2 to TRBJ2-1; the D call of TRBD1 rests on TCRdb alone, since no DNA is present to check it. In germline, CDR1 is SGHAT, CDR2 FQNNGV. This CDR3 has 14 amino acids.

This chain uses TRBV2 with TRBJ2-5; without DNA, the TCRdb call of TRBD2 cannot be checked. The CDR3 has 15 residues. CDR1 and CDR2 from the germline V gene are SNHLY and FYNNEI. The CDR3 loop is CASSARGLAGPDQYF. Filled out from reference TRBV2 and TRBJ2-5, the complete variable domain reads EPEVTQTPSHQVTQMGQEVILRCVPISNHLYFYWYRQILGQKVEFLVSFYNNEISEKSEIFDDQFSVERPDGSNFTLKIRSTKLEDSAMYFCASSARGLAGPDQYFGPGTRLLVL.

This chain joins TRBV3-1 and TRBJ2-2; TCRdb designates TRBD2, a call that cannot be tested without DNA. Germline V CDR1 and CDR2: LGHDT, YNNKEL (reference sequence). The CDR3 sequence is 19 residues long. The chain's CDR3 is CASSLAQLAEGGFGGELFF.

CDR3 protein: CSASTPSGGLGYNEQFF. The chain joins TRBV20-1 to TRBJ2-1; TCRdb indicates TRBD2, and absent DNA this call remains unverified. This CDR3 region has 17 residues. The germline V gene encodes CDR1 DFQATT and CDR2 SNEGSKA (reference sequence).

The genes are TRBV12-3 or TRBV12-4 and TRBJ2-1; TCRdb picks TRBD2, but there is no DNA to check that call. The CDR3 length is 17 residues. The CDR3 region is CASSFRGLAVSYNEQFF.

The chain couples TRBV27 to TRBJ2-2; TCRdb lists TRBD1, though no DNA is available to test this call. Germline-derived CDR1 and CDR2 are MNHEY and SMNVEV (reference sequence). The length of the CDR3 is 14 residues. The CDR3 sequence is CASSFQGGFGELFF.